In this sample, the clone carrying this TCR beta chain turned up once. This record comes from a study of immune cell composition in non-small cell lung cancer. Germline trimming cut 6 bases from V and 6 bases from J; bases unmatched to any gene: 9. Germline V CDR1 and CDR2: LNHDA, SQIVND (reference sequence). CDR3 size: 16 residues. Produced via immunoSEQ multiplex PCR; TCRdb's table is partial and in-frame only. The table shows about 4,000 clones, with 70% to 85% occurring only once. This clonotype was obtained from a human donor with non-small cell lung cancer. Sequencing was performed on lung tumor tissue. The chain recombines TRBV19 with TRBJ2-1, with 12 bases lining up with TRBD2. The CDR3 loop reads CASSPRTGLAGNEQFF. The CDR3 DNA reads TGTGCCAGTAGCCCGAGAACGGGACTAGCGGGCAATGAGCAGTTCTTC.